This T cell receptor beta chain was identified during a study of cytomegalovirus exposure and HLA in healthy donors. On this clone: Its matching antigen is unknown.

J lost 4 bases, V lost 5 bases, and 11 bases had no gene match. This CDR3 is 17 amino acids long. Germline V gives CDR1 MNHEY, CDR2 SMNVEV (reference sequence). Points from the study as a whole: Later analysis reportedly placed an Asian-associated ancestry cluster below the roughly 700-donor mean in N-insertions. Most TCR beta V segments were productive about 87% or about 30% of the time in an earlier analysis.

The study ran its PCR with 60 Vbeta and 13 Jbeta primers. The method was immunoSEQ multiplex PCR; TCRdb's version includes in-frame clones alone and lacks a portion of them. The sample records under 150,000 clones, about 87% being singletons. The gene calls are TRBV27 and TRBJ1-5; 10 nucleotides match TRBD1. This receptor was obtained from a woman between 25 and 40 years old in good health and CMV-seronegative. Specimen: PBMCs. CDR3 nucleotides: TGTGCCAGCAGTCTTCGGACAGGGGGAGAGGTGAATCAGCCCCAGCATTTT. Translating gives CASSLRTGGEVNQPQHF.